The 15 T cell receptor beta chains below all came from one sample that was sequenced in a study of identical twins. TCRdb re-derived calls from the 5' RACE reads in MiXCR, one entry per CDR3 protein. The table has fewer than 250,000 distinct CDR3 sequences, roughly 7.5% seen once. Another study also made use of these data, one on yellow fever vaccine responses in identical twins.

The source material was memory (CD45RO+) T cells sorted from blood. The receptor set was obtained from a woman aged 18-29 years in good health.

This clonotype was observed at least ten times. The genes are TRBV12-3 or TRBV12-4 and TRBJ2-2; D unresolved. The CDR3 totals 10 residues. Trimming took 6 bases from V and 7 from J, leaving 3 bases between them. The CDR3 DNA reads TGTGCCAGCAGGCGCGGGGAGCTGTTTTTT. This encodes CASRRGELFF.

This clonotype has only a few counts. The chain links TRBV29-1 to TRBJ1-5, with a possible D match to TRBD1 (5 bases). Germline CDR1 is SQVTM and CDR2 is ANQGSEA. The V end lost 6 bases, the J end lost 6 bases, and 15 bases lay between the germline ends. This CDR3 region has 13 residues. The CDR3 coding sequence is TGCAGCGTAGCCCAGGGTTCGGGTCAGCCCCAGCATTTT. Encoded protein: CSVAQGSGQPQHF.

This clonotype was seen ten or more times. The chain recombines TRBV2 with TRBJ2-3; D unresolved. The CDR3 consists of 11 residues. V lost 5 bases, J lost 1 base, and 1 base lay in between. In germline, CDR1 is SNHLY, CDR2 FYNNEI. CDR3 sequence (DNA): TGTGCCAGCAGTCGCACAGATACGCAGTATTTT. Translated: CASSRTDTQYF.

V is TRBV5-1 and J is TRBJ2-3, with D perhaps matching TRBD1 (5 bases). V lost 4 bases and J 0 bases, leaving 12 bases between the germline ends. Germline V gene data show CDR1 as SGHRS and CDR2 as YFSETQ. The CDR3 has 15 amino acids. CDR3 in amino acids: CASSPYRFSTDTQYF. The CDR3 nucleotides read TGCGCCAGCAGCCCGTACAGGTTTAGCACAGATACGCAGTATTTT. The variable domain in full, with the rest retrieved from reference TRBV5-1 and TRBJ2-3, is KAGVTQTPRYLIKTRGQQVTLSCSPISGHRSVSWYQQTPGQGLQFLFEYFSETQRNKGNFPGRFSGRQFSNSRSEMNVSTLELGDSALYLCASSPYRFSTDTQYFGPGTRLTVL.

This clonotype showed up many times. The rearrangement joins TRBV3-1 to TRBJ1-5; D gene ambiguous. The germline V gene encodes CDR1 LGHDT and CDR2 YNNKEL (reference sequence). The ends were cut back, 0 bases at V and 4 bases at J, with 10 bases in the middle. The CDR3 covers 15 residues. The CDR3 nucleotides read TGTGCCAGCAGCCAAGATTTCGGTCAAAATCAGCCCCAGCATTTT. This translates into CASSQDFGQNQPQHF. Drawing the rest from reference TRBV3-1 and TRBJ1-5, the complete variable domain is DTAVSQTPKYLVTQMGNDKSIKCEQNLGHDTMYWYKQDSKKFLKIMFSYNNKELIINETVPNRFSPKSPDKAHLNLHINSLELGDSAVYFCASSQDFGQNQPQHFGDGTRLSIL.

This clonotype has just a few counts. Here the CDR3 reads CASSYGQNNSPLHF. The CDR3, as DNA: TGTGCCAGCAGTTACGGACAAAATAATTCACCCCTCCACTTT. V is TRBV6-5 and J is TRBJ1-6; a weak D match, TRBD1 (5 bases). CDR1 and CDR2 (germline): MNHEY, SVGAGI. Trimming removed 2 bases at V and 5 bases at J, with 7 bases between. There are 14 residues in the CDR3.

This clonotype occurred many times. The genes are TRBV5-1 and TRBJ2-3, with TRBD2 as a possible D gene (6 bases). The CDR3 extends over 13 amino acids. Per germline, CDR1 SGHRS and CDR2 YFSETQ. V was cut by 6 bases and J by 0 bases, with 8 bases left in between. In DNA, the CDR3 is TGCGCCAGCACCAGCGGGAGCACAGATACGCAGTATTTT. Translation: CASTSGSTDTQYF.

V and J are TRBV6-1 and TRBJ2-2; 8 bases agree with TRBD1. This CDR3 region has 16 residues. V lost 6 bases, J lost 0 bases, and 6 bases stayed unmatched. CDR1 and CDR2 (germline): MNHNS, SASEGT. CDR3 sequence (DNA): TGTGCCAGCAGCAGACAGGGGCCAGCGAACACCGGGGAGCTGTTTTTT. Protein: CASSRQGPANTGELFF.

This clonotype was observed a few times. V is TRBV7-9 and J is TRBJ1-4; a possible D gene is TRBD1 (6 bases). Trimming shortened V by 0 bases and J by 8 bases, and 10 bases separated the two germline ends. The CDR3 runs 14 residues. Germline values: CDR1 SEHNR, CDR2 FQNEAQ (reference sequence). Here the CDR3 reads CASSLAGAGEKLFF. DNA for the CDR3: TGTGCCAGCAGCTTAGCGGGGGCAGGGGAAAAACTGTTTTTT.

This clonotype was seen repeatedly, ten times or more. The genes are TRBV7-9 and TRBJ2-1, with 10 bases identical to TRBD2. Trimming removed 4 bases from V and 4 bases from J; junction bases left unmatched: 7. Germline CDR1 and CDR2: SEHNR and FQNEAQ (reference sequence). The CDR3 has 16 residues. CDR3 amino acids: CASSWTSGGIYNEQFF. CDR3 sequence (DNA): TGTGCCAGCAGCTGGACTAGCGGAGGGATATACAATGAGCAGTTCTTC.

The chain recombines TRBV2 with TRBJ1-5; D unclear. Germline V gene lookup returns CDR1 SNHLY and CDR2 FYNNEI. Deletions cut 3 bases from V and 3 bases from J, with 6 bases between. The length of the CDR3 is 13 residues. The CDR3 reads CASSEESNQPQHF. In DNA, the CDR3 is TGTGCCAGCAGTGAGGAGTCCAATCAGCCCCAGCATTTT.

This clonotype was observed at least ten times. The chain links TRBV12-3 or TRBV12-4 to TRBJ2-7; 8 bases are shared with TRBD2. Trimming took 3 bases from V and 1 from J; bases not matched to a gene: 11. The CDR3 runs to 17 residues. As DNA, the CDR3 is TGTGCCAGCAGTTTTACCCGAGCAGCGGGGGAGTCCTACGAGCAGTACTTC. This translates into CASSFTRAAGESYEQYF.

This clonotype appeared a few times. The chain joins TRBV18 to TRBJ1-1; 9 bases are shared with TRBD1. J gave up 4 bases and V 3 bases, and 6 bases lay outside the gene matches. This CDR3 is 15 amino acids long. Germline V gene sequence: CDR1 KGHSH, CDR2 LQKENI. DNA for the CDR3: TGTGCCAGCTCACCCGGGACAGGGTGGTTCACTGAAGCTTTCTTT. Encoded protein: CASSPGTGWFTEAFF.

CDR3 protein: CASSPRTEQYF. CDR3 DNA: TGTGCCAGCAGCCCACGTACCGAGCAGTACTTC. This rearrangement joins TRBV11-2 to TRBJ2-7, with unresolved D. Germline V gene sequence: CDR1 SGHAT, CDR2 FQNNGV. The CDR3 sequence is 11 residues long. V lost 5 bases and J 6 bases, leaving 8 bases between the germline ends. The full variable domain, its missing parts supplied by reference TRBV11-2 and TRBJ2-7, is EAGVAQSPRYKIIEKRQSVAFWCNPISGHATLYWYQQILGQGPKLLIQFQNNGVVDDSQLPKDRFSAERLKGVDSTLKIQPAKLEDSAVYLCASSPRTEQYFGPGTRLTVT.

This clonotype was recorded at least ten times. CDR3 amino acids: CSARAVEGATEAFF. Here the CDR3 DNA reads TGCAGTGCTAGAGCAGTCGAGGGGGCCACTGAAGCTTTCTTT. The J gene is TRBJ1-1, the V gene TRBV20-1; 7 nucleotides align to TRBD1. Germline V gene sequence: CDR1 DFQATT, CDR2 SNEGSKA (reference sequence). J was trimmed by 4 bases and V by 1 base; bases with no gene match: 6. This CDR3 has 14 amino acids.